This is a list of T cell receptor beta chains from one sample in a study of T cell responses to AZD1222 COVID-19 vaccine. The data were produced by immunoSEQ multiplex PCR, yet TCRdb's version contains in-frame clones alone and is incomplete. The data contain about 97,000 clones, over 80% of them singletons. The sample here was peripheral blood, taken on day 0 of AZD1222 vaccination. These receptors were collected from an adult in good health. The CDR3 runs from the conserved cysteine through the conserved F or W. The order of the fields is V gene, CDR3 length, J gene, CDR3 protein.

TRBV19	14	TRBJ1-2	CASRGNSLPGGYTF
TRBV5-5	15	TRBJ1-5	CASSQYSGDNQPQHF
TRBV27	13	TRBJ2-5	CASNPRVGETQYF
TRBV5-5	13	TRBJ2-2	CASSLTGSGELFF
TRBV12-3/TRBV12-4	13	TRBJ1-2	CASRADRGYGYTF
TRBV3-1/TRBV3-2	16	TRBJ1-5	CASSQGGGQGGQPQHF
TRBV19	15	TRBJ1-6	CASSIAGTPNSPLHF
TRBV11-3	15	TRBJ2-3	CASSFGGGRADTQYF
TRBV19	13	TRBJ1-5	CASSNDRNQPQHF
TRBV7-3	13	TRBJ2-5	CASSRYREETQYF
TRBV19	12	TRBJ2-1	CASSPPGWGQFF
TRBV7-9	12	TRBJ1-2	CASSFSEAGYTF